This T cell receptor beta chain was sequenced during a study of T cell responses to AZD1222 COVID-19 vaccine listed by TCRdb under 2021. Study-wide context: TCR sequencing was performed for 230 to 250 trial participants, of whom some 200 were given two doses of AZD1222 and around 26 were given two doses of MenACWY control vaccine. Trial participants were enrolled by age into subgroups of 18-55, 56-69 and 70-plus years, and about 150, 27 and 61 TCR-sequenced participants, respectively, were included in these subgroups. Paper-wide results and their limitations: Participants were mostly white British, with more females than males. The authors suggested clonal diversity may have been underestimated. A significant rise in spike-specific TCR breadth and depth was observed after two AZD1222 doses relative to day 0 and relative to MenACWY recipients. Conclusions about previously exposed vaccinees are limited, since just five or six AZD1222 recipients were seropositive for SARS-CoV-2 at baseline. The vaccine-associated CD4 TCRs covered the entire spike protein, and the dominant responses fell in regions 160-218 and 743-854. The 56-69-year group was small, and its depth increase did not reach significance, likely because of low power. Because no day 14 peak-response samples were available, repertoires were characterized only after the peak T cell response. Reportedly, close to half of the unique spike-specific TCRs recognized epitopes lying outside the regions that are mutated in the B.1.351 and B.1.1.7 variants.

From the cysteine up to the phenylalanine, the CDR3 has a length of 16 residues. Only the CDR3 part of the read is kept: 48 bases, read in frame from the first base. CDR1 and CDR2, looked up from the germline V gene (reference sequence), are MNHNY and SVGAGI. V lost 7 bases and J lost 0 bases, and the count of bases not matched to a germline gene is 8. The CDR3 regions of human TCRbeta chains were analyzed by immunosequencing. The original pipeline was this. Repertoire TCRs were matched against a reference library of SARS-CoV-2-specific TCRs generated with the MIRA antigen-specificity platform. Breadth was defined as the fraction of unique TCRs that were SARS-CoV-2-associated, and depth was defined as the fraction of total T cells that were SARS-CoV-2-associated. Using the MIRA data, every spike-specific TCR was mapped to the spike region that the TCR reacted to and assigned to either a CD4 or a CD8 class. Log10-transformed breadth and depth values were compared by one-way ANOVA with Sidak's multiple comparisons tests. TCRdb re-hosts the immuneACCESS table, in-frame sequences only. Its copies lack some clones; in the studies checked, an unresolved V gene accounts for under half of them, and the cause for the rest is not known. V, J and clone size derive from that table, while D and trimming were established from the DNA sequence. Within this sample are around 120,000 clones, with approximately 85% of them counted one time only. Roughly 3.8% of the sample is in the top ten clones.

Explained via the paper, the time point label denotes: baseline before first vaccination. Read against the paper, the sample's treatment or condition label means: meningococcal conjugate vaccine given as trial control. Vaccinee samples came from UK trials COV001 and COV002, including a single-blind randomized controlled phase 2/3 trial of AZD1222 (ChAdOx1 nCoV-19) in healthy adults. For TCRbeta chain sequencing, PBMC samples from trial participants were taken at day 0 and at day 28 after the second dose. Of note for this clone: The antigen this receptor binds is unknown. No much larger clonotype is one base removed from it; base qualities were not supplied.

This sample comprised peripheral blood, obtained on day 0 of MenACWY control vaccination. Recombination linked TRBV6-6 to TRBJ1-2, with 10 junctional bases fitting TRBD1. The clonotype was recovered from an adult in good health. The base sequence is TGTGCCAGCACCCGACAGGGGGCCACAGCTAACTATGGCTACACCTTC. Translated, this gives CASTRQGATANYGYTF.